These T cell receptor beta chains were read from a single sample in a study of identical twins. MiXCR, applied by TCRdb to the 5' RACE reads, yields one record per CDR3 protein. The table records approximately 1.8 million distinct CDR3 sequences, about 32% of them present only once. Input material: cord blood. All receptors come from a newborn girl in good health. Each CDR3 is given with its conserved first and last residue.

TRBV5-1	TRBJ2-1	19	CASSLPNFKLARAYNEQFF
TRBV7-8	TRBJ2-3	11	CAVLGRNTQYF
TRBV7-9	TRBJ1-1	14	CARDPFWVNTEALF
TRBV7-9	TRBJ2-4	12	CASTRRGNEQYF
TRBV5-5	TRBJ1-1	14	CASSWMDTNTEAFF
TRBV4-1	TRBJ2-7	13	CASSQEDSYEQYF
TRBV16	TRBJ2-7	14	CASSQWAGPYEQYF
TRBV27	TRBJ2-1	15	CASSLTSVPYNEQFF
TRBV2	TRBJ2-1	16	CASSWTSGIVYNEQFF
TRBV9	TRBJ2-5	19	CASSARKPLGLAGEETQYF
TRBV20-1	TRBJ1-2	14	CSAPGTGALYGYTF
TRBV4-2	TRBJ1-2	13	CASSQDGDYGYTF
TRBV28	TRBJ2-7	15	CASSLEGTGIYEQYF
TRBV3-1	TRBJ1-1	15	CASSYFGQTNTEAFF
TRBV27	TRBJ2-1	16	CASKSREGDIINEQFF
TRBV7-2	TRBJ2-3	13	CASSPRKADTQYF
TRBV18	TRBJ2-5	13	CASSPPVMETQYF
TRBV7-9	TRBJ1-1	18	CASSLALHRQGLDTEAFF
TRBV28	TRBJ2-7	13	CASSLRTGIEQYF
TRBV28	.	16	CASSLWTGETYNEQYF